This T cell receptor beta chain appears in the sequencing data of a study of OX40 agonist ivuxolimab in advanced cancers. About the research overall: Age averaged around 60 years (range about 23 to 85), and 70% to 85% were male.

Any history of autoimmune disease or systemic immunosuppression disqualified patients. A remark on this clone: What it recognizes is unknown.

Profiling relied on immunoSEQ multiplex PCR, and the TCRdb table lists in-frame clones only, not all of them. The sample holds 9,000 to 13,000 clones; 79% are singletons and the top ten take approximately 40%. Broader study findings: Both CD4+ and CD8+ T cell populations in blood had undergone clonal expansion by week 6 at 0.1 to 3.0 mg/kg. Also present in some nonresponders was a low level of normalized T-cell clonal expansion.

CDR1 SGHTA and CDR2 FQGNSA come from the germline V gene. V dropped 5 bases and J dropped 2; count of bases not matched to a gene: 5. The CDR3 sequence is 15 residues long. This rearrangement joins TRBV7-2 to TRBJ2-7; 11 bases map to TRBD2. This receptor was obtained from an adult with an advanced solid tumor such as melanoma, head and neck, liver or kidney cancer. Sequenced material: CD4+ or CD8+ T cells sorted from blood, taken in a trial of the OX40 agonist ivuxolimab. The CDR3 here is CASSLGTSGTYEQYF. CDR3 DNA sequence: TGTGCCAGCAGCCTCGGGACTAGCGGTACCTACGAGCAGTACTTC.